This TCR beta chain stems from a study of cytotoxic CD8 clonotypes in ibrutinib-treated CLL. Background on the study: Partial response occurred in approximately 24 patients and complete response in 2; at median about 6 years, roughly 15 remained remitted and some 12 progressed. Study-wide findings and caveats: Clonality increased at ibrutinib response, then returned toward baseline at progression.

With respect to this clone: Its antigen is undetermined.

The planned depth of sequencing spanned 1 in 200,000 to 1 in 1 million T cells. The method was immunoSEQ multiplex PCR; TCRdb's version includes in-frame clones alone and lacks a portion of them. The repertoire includes around 130,000 clones, around four fifths of them detected once, and about 3.3% sits in the top ten. Germline-derived CDR1 and CDR2 are MNHEY and SVGAGI. The CDR3 covers 13 residues. The V end lost 0 bases, the J end lost 0 bases, and 3 bases lay between the germline ends. The rearrangement joins TRBV6-5 to TRBJ2-7, with D hard to call. The sequence derives from a human donor with chronic lymphocytic leukemia. Sequencing was performed on PBMCs, taken after 24 months of ibrutinib treatment. In nucleotides, the CDR3 is TGTGCCAGCAGTTACTCAATCTCCTACGAGCAGTACTTC. This gives the protein CASSYSISYEQYF.